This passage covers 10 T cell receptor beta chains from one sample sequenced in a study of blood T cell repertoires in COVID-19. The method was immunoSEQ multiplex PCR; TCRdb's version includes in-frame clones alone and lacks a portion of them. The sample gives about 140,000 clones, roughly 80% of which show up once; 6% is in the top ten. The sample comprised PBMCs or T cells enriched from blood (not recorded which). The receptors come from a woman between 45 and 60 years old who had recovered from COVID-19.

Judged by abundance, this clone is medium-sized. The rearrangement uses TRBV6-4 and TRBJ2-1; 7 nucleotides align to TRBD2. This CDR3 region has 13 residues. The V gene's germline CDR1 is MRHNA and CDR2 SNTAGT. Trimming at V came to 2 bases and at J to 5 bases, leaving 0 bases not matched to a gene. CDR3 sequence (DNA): TGTGCCAGCAGTGACGGGACTAACAATGAGCAGTTCTTC. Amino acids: CASSDGTNNEQFF.

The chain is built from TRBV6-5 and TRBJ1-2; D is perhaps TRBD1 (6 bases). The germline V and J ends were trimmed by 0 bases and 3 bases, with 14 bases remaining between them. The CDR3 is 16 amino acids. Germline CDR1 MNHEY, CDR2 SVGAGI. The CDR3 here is CASSYSTRTEYYGYTF. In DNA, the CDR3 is TGTGCCAGCAGTTACTCGACAAGGACAGAATACTATGGCTACACCTTC.

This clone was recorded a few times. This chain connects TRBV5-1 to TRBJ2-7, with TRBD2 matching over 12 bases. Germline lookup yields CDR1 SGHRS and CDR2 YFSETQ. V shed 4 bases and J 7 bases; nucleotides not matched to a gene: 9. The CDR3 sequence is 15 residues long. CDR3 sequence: CASSPRLAGAREQYF. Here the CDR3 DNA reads TGCGCCAGCAGCCCCCGACTAGCGGGGGCCCGAGAGCAGTACTTC.

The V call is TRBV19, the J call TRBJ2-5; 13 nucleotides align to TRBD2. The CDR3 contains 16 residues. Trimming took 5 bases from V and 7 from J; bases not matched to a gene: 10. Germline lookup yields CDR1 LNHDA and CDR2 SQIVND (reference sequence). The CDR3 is CASSPRLAGGRGTQYF. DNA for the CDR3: TGTGCCAGTAGTCCAAGACTAGCGGGGGGACGGGGGACCCAGTACTTC.

CDR3: CASSLLGDRSSGELFF. CDR3 DNA: TGTGCCAGCAGCCTCTTGGGGGACAGGAGTTCCGGGGAGCTGTTTTTT. This chain links TRBV9 with TRBJ2-2; 8 bases align to TRBD1. The CDR3 consists of 16 residues. The V and J ends lost 4 bases and 6 bases, in that order; junction bases with no gene match: 11. CDR1 and CDR2 (germline): SGDLS, YYNGEE.

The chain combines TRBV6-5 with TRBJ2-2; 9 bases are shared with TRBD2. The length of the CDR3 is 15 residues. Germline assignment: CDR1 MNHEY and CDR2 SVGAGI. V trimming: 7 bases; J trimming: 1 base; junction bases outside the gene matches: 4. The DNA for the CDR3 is TGTGCCAGCACCCTACTAGCGGGGAACACCGGGGAGCTGTTTTTT. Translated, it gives CASTLLAGNTGELFF.

The CDR3 loop is CASSNLMGLNNQPQHF. CDR3 nucleotide sequence: TGTGCCAGCAGCAACTTAATGGGGCTGAACAATCAGCCCCAGCATTTT. The V gene is TRBV21-1, the J gene TRBJ1-5; the table's D call, TRBD1, was not checked against the DNA. TRBV21-1 is assigned pseudogene status. The CDR3 extends over 16 amino acids.

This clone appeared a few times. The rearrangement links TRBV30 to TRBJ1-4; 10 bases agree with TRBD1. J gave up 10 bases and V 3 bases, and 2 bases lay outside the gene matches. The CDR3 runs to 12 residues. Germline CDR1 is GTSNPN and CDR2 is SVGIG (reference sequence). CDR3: CAWSGDRGKLFF. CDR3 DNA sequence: TGTGCCTGGAGCGGGGACAGGGGAAAACTGTTTTTT.

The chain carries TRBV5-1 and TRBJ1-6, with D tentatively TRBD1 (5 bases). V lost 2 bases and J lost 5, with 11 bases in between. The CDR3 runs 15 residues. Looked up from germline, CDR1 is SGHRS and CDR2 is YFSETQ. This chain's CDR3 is CASSLGIGDNSPLHF. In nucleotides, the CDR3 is TGCGCCAGCAGCTTAGGGATAGGGGATAATTCACCCCTCCACTTT.

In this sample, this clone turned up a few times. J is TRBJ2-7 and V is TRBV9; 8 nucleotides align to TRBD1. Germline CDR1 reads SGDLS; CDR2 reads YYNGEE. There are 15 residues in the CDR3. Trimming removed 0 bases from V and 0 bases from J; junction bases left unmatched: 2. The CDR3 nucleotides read TGTGCCAGCAGCGTAGGGACAGGGAACTCCTACGAGCAGTACTTC. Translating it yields CASSVGTGNSYEQYF. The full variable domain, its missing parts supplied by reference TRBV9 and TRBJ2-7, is DSGVTQTPKHLITATGQRVTLRCSPRSGDLSVYWYQQSLDQGLQFLIQYYNGEERAKGNILERFSAQQFPDLHSELNLSSLELGDSALYFCASSVGTGNSYEQYFGPGTRLTVT.